This T cell receptor beta chain came from a study of blood T cell repertoires in COVID-19. At the level of the study: The United States, Italy and Spain provided the acute and convalescent COVID-19 samples. T cells, B-cell-depleted T cells, or PBMCs provided the cDNA or gDNA that served as material.

Germline trimming cut 2 bases from V and 7 bases from J; bases unmatched to any gene: 11. Germline CDR1 is SGHTS and CDR2 is YDEGEE. This CDR3 region has 16 residues. The authors' processing: Cell counts per sample came from amplifying reference gene primers. The data were produced by immunoSEQ multiplex PCR, yet TCRdb's version contains in-frame clones alone and is incomplete. V, J and clone size are taken as reported in that table, and D and trimming were inferred from the DNA itself. The sample shows about 120,000 clones, over 75% of them seen only once. This sequence was found in a human donor with active COVID-19. The donor label of this sample is uncertain. The sample consisted of peripheral blood. The chain uses TRBV5-8 and TRBJ2-5; TRBD1 aligns across 10 bases. CDR3 sequence: CASSLFHGQGVGTQYF. CDR3 in DNA: TGTGCCAGCAGCTTATTCCATGGACAGGGGGTCGGGACCCAGTACTTC.